This T cell receptor (beta chain) emerged from a study of T cell responses to AZD1222 COVID-19 vaccine. Study-level results: Spike was spanned by vaccine-associated CD4 TCRs, which were dominant at 160-218 and 743-854. Seropositivity was recorded at baseline in only 6 or 7 AZD1222 recipients. A rise in Spike-specific TCR breadth and depth followed two AZD1222 doses. White British donors predominated, females outnumbered males, and clonal diversity was possibly underestimated.

For this clone: Its target is unknown.

TCRdb's table, derived via immunoSEQ multiplex PCR, lists solely in-frame clones and lacks some. This sample has some 180,000 clones, with 85% to 95% found just once. Here the sequenced sample was peripheral blood, taken 28 days after the second dose of the MenACWY control vaccine. This TCR derives from an adult who received the MenACWY meningococcal vaccine as a control.

For the CDR3, the DNA is TGTGCAAGTCGCTCCTCGGCCCCTAGCGGGAGGGGTCAAGAGACCCAGTACTTC. It translates to CASRSSAPSGRGQETQYF. The chain has TRBV12-2 and TRBJ2-5; the table's TRBD2 call for D was not verified on the DNA. TRBV12-2 counts as a pseudogene. This CDR3 has 18 residues.